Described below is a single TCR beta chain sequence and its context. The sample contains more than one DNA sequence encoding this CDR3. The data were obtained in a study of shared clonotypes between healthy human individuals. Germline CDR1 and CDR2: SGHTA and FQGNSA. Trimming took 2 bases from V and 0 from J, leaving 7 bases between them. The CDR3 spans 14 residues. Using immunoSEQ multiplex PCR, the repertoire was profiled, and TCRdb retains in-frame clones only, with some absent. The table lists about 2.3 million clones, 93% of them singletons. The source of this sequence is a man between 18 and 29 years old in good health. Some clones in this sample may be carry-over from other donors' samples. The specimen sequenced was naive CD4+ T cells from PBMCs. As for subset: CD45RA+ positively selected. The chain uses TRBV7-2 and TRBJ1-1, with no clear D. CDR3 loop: CASSLLPVNTEAFF. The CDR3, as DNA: TGTGCCAGCAGCTTACTACCAGTGAACACTGAAGCTTTCTTT.